Shown below are 3 T cell receptor beta chains from a single sample sequenced in a study of T cells in Graves' hyperthyroidism and ophthalmopathy. RNA transcripts served as the template for amplifying TCR beta CDR3 regions. First-round RT-PCR of the TCR CDR3 relied on the HTBI primer set. Via MiXCR, TCRdb re-called the multiplex PCR reads, giving one row per CDR3 protein. The sample records about 500,000 distinct CDR3 sequences, around 16% being singletons. Specimen: blood. The source is a woman aged 25 to 39 with Graves' ophthalmopathy.

This clonotype showed up just a few times. This chain joins TRBV11-2 and TRBJ2-3; tentative D call: TRBD2 (6 bases). In germline, CDR1 is SGHAT, CDR2 FQNNGV. The CDR3 runs to 13 residues. The ends were cut back, 4 bases at V and 8 bases at J, with 13 bases in the middle. CDR3 DNA sequence: TGTGCCAGCAGCTCGGACATGGGAGGTACGCAGTATTTT. Translated, it gives CASSSDMGGTQYF. The full variable domain, rest sourced from reference TRBV11-2 and TRBJ2-3, is EAGVAQSPRYKIIEKRQSVAFWCNPISGHATLYWYQQILGQGPKLLIQFQNNGVVDDSQLPKDRFSAERLKGVDSTLKIQPAKLEDSAVYLCASSSDMGGTQYFGPGTRLTVL.

This clonotype occurred a few times. The chain employs TRBV19 and TRBJ1-1, with 12 bases that match TRBD1. V shed 4 bases and J 5 bases; nucleotides not matched to a gene: 5. CDR1 is LNHDA, CDR2 SQIVND, per germline (reference sequence). CDR3 length equals 15 residues. CDR3 protein: CASSKRDRGHTEAFF. CDR3 DNA sequence: TGTGCCAGTAGTAAACGGGACAGGGGGCATACTGAAGCTTTCTTT.

This clonotype was detected ten times or more. The chain employs TRBV19 and TRBJ2-7; tentatively, D is TRBD1 or TRBD2 (6 bases each). The CDR3 spans 15 residues. Deletions cut 3 bases from V and 6 bases from J, with 18 bases between. Germline V gene sequence: CDR1 LNHDA, CDR2 SQIVND (reference sequence). CDR3 in amino acids: CASSIGGSPGLEQYF. As DNA, the CDR3 is TGTGCCAGTAGTATCGGGGGCTCCCCGGGGCTCGAGCAGTACTTC.